These 2 T cell receptor beta chains came from one sample sequenced in a study of OX40 agonist ivuxolimab in advanced cancers. Some clones are missing from TCRdb's copy, which holds only in-frame ones; the method was immunoSEQ multiplex PCR. The sample consists of 25,000 to 35,000 clones, roughly 80% of them appearing once. Specimen: CD4+ or CD8+ T cells sorted from blood, collected in a trial of the OX40 agonist ivuxolimab. Receptors were obtained from an adult with an advanced solid tumor such as melanoma, head and neck, liver or kidney cancer.

This rearrangement joins TRBV27 to TRBJ1-4; TRBD1 is a possible D gene (5 bases). Germline V lookup: CDR1 MNHEY, CDR2 SMNVEV (reference sequence). Between the trimmed V and J ends, which lost 5 bases and 4 bases, there was a span of 17 bases. This CDR3 has 16 residues. CDR3 DNA sequence: TGTGCCAGCAGTCTCAGCCAGGGAATAAGTAATGAAAAACTGTTTTTT. This encodes CASSLSQGISNEKLFF.

In this sample, this clone turned up once. The genes are TRBV9 and TRBJ2-3, with 7 nucleotides matching TRBD2. The trim removed 0 bases at V and 4 bases at J, leaving 8 bases unmatched. Germline assignment: CDR1 SGDLS and CDR2 YYNGEE. The CDR3 is made up of 16 amino acids. The CDR3 loop reads CASSVAGGGGSDTQYF. The CDR3 nucleotides read TGTGCCAGCAGCGTAGCTGGTGGGGGGGGATCAGATACGCAGTATTTT.